The clone carrying this T cell receptor beta chain appeared many times. The antigen is not known. This sample is drawn from a study of CD8 T cells in ankylosing spondylitis. Study-wide results and limits: Reportedly, matched ankylosing spondylitis synovial fluid was significantly enriched for disease-linked clones. Characteristic, it appeared, of ankylosing spondylitis blood was a TCR beta motif of eight highly homologous variants.

TCRdb reprocessed the 5' RACE reads via MiXCR and lists one record per CDR3 protein. The table records fewer than 350,000 distinct CDR3 sequences, 11% of them present only once. With 3 bases removed from V and 1 base from J, the gap between germline ends came to 10 bases. The CDR3 runs 14 residues. CDR1 and CDR2 from the germline V gene are SGDLS and YYNGEE. The TCR was taken from a female donor with ankylosing spondylitis or in good health (not recorded which). Sequencing was done on a sample of blood, either unsorted or a sorted T cell fraction (not recorded which). The rearrangement joins TRBV9 to TRBJ1-1; D is possibly TRBD1 (6 bases). The chain's CDR3 is CASSAGQRNTEAFF. In DNA form, the CDR3 reads TGTGCCAGCAGCGCCGGACAGAGGAACACTGAAGCTTTCTTT.